The clone carrying this T cell receptor beta chain was counted many times. Its cognate antigen is unknown. Expressed TCRB transcripts were sequenced because the entire RNA isolate underwent reverse transcription. Assay used: immunoSEQ multiplex PCR; TCRdb lists only in-frame clones, some missing. The profile shows about 160,000 clones, 6.5% to 8.5% of them singletons. This specimen belongs to a study of beta chain features in type 1 diabetes. As for the study in general: Patients were similar to healthy donors in age and gender (as well as in cell yields). Study results and limitations: Researchers report that Type 1 diabetes patients had moderately but significantly shorter TCRB CDR3s across all four CD4+ subsets.

The germline V gene encodes CDR1 LNHNV and CDR2 YYDKDF (reference sequence). V lost 8 bases and J lost 7; bases outside the gene matches: 4. This CDR3 spans 13 amino acids. Sampling consisted of one heparinised blood draw per donor, averaging approximately 100 mL. This chain links TRBV15 with TRBJ1-6, with 8 bases identical to TRBD1. The clonotype originates from a woman younger than 30 with type 1 diabetes. The sample was central memory CD4+ T cells from blood. The CDR3 loop reads CATGQGVNSPLHF. The DNA of the CDR3 is TGTGCCACCGGACAGGGTGTGAATTCACCCCTCCACTTT.